The TCR beta chain described here comes from a study of blood T cell repertoires in COVID-19. Overall study context: From the United States, Italy and Spain came samples of acute and convalescent COVID-19.

In the authors' workflow: The authors estimated nucleated cell counts from reference gene primer amplification. Repertoires were generated with immunoSEQ multiplex PCR, while TCRdb's copy carries only in-frame clones and drops some. From that table come the V and J calls and clone size; the DNA was used to work out D and trimming. This table has about 110,000 clones, approximately 85% appearing once. The sample consisted of peripheral blood. The sequence came from a human donor in a cohort sampled during active COVID-19.

As DNA, the CDR3 is TGTGCCAGTAGTAGGGGGACAGGGAAGTTGAGTGAGCAGTACTTC. Amino acids: CASSRGTGKLSEQYF. The chain combines TRBV19 with TRBJ2-7; 9 bases match TRBD1. Trimming at V came to 4 bases and at J to 7 bases, leaving 11 bases not matched to a gene. The CDR3 totals 15 residues. CDR1 and CDR2 (germline): LNHDA, SQIVND (reference sequence).